What follows are 26 T cell receptor beta chains derived from one specimen sequenced in a study of control samples from healthy donors and cancer patients. Sequencing was performed with immunoSEQ multiplex PCR; in TCRdb, only in-frame clones are kept and a portion is missing. The table lists about 84,000 clones, approximately 80% of them singletons, with around a tenth in the top ten. The sequenced sample consisted of PBMCs. The receptors were gathered from a man between 60 and 70 years old with head and neck cancer.

The J gene is TRBJ1-1, the V gene TRBV2; no clear D gene. CDR3 length: 15 amino acids. Germline CDR1 and CDR2: SNHLY and FYNNEI. V was trimmed by 2 bases and J by 2 bases, leaving 12 bases between them. The CDR3 nucleotides are TGTGCCAGCAGTGAATTCCGTATAGGAAACACTGAAGCTTTCTTT. Protein: CASSEFRIGNTEAFF.

This chain joins TRBV7-9 and TRBJ2-3, with TRBD2 matching over 7 bases. Trimming at V came to 5 bases and at J to 0 bases, leaving 8 bases not matched to a gene. The CDR3 is 16 amino acids. CDR1 is SEHNR, CDR2 FQNEAQ, per germline (reference sequence). The CDR3 region has the DNA TGTGCCAGCAGCCCAGCGGGAATAGTTAGCACAGATACGCAGTATTTT. Translating it yields CASSPAGIVSTDTQYF.

The rearrangement joins TRBV5-1 to TRBJ2-1, with TRBD2 as a possible D gene (5 bases). The germline V gene has CDR1 SGHRS and CDR2 YFSETQ. Trimming shortened V by 4 bases and J by 9 bases, and 14 bases separated the two germline ends. The CDR3 length is 13 residues. The CDR3 nucleotides are TGCGCCAGCAGCCTTCGCCGGGGTACTGAGCAGTTCTTC. It codes for CASSLRRGTEQFF.

The chain joins TRBV21-1 to TRBJ2-7. TRBV21-1 is noted as a pseudogene. The CDR3 spans 18 residues. CDR3 sequence: CASSNHTGYEGRGYEQYF. CDR3 nucleotides: TGTGCCAGCAGCAACCATACAGGGTATGAGGGGCGGGGATACGAGCAGTACTTC.

The chain carries TRBV29-1 and TRBJ1-2; D remains ambiguous. The V gene lost 2 bases and the J gene lost 3 bases, with 4 bases spanning the gap. The germline V gene encodes CDR1 SQVTM and CDR2 ANQGSEA. CDR3 length equals 11 residues. Here the CDR3 DNA reads TGCAGCGTTGAACTGCACTATGGCTACACCTTC. It encodes CSVELHYGYTF.

The chain is built from TRBV12-5 and TRBJ2-2; D ambiguous. The V end lost 6 bases, the J end lost 8 bases, and 7 bases lay between the germline ends. The CDR3 totals 11 residues. CDR1 and CDR2 from the germline V gene are LGHNT and FRNRAP. DNA of the CDR3: TGTGCTAGTGGCTCGGAGGGGGAGCTGTTTTTT. Its translation: CASGSEGELFF. Supplemented by reference TRBV12-5 and TRBJ2-2, the full variable domain reads DARVTQTPRHKVTEMGQEVTMRCQPILGHNTVFWYRQTMMQGLELLAYFRNRAPLDDSGMPKDRFSAEMPDATLATLKIQPSEPRDSAVYFCASGSEGELFFGEGSRLTVL.

The chain couples TRBV15 to TRBJ2-7, with 7 nucleotides matching TRBD2. There are 15 residues in the CDR3. From germline, CDR1 is LNHNV and CDR2 YYDKDF (reference sequence). The V gene end was trimmed by 5 bases and the J gene end by 0 bases; junction bases not matched to a gene: 7. In nucleotides, the CDR3 is TGTGCCACCAGCCCGACTAGCCAGAGCTCCTACGAGCAGTACTTC. This sequence encodes CATSPTSQSSYEQYF.

V and J are TRBV20-1 and TRBJ1-1; D is uncertain. V was clipped by 3 bases and J by 10 bases, with 12 bases between them. This CDR3 contains 11 residues. CDR1 DFQATT and CDR2 SNEGSKA come from the germline V gene (reference sequence). The CDR3 is CSASVKSGAFF. As DNA, the CDR3 is TGCAGTGCTAGCGTGAAGAGTGGAGCTTTCTTT.

V gene TRBV28 combines with J gene TRBJ2-7, with 11 bases fitting TRBD1. This CDR3 contains 13 residues. Germline CDR1 MDHEN, CDR2 SYDVKM. With V trimmed by 10 bases and J by 4 bases, 6 bases remained unmatched. The DNA of the CDR3 is TGTGCCACTTCGGACAGGGGGCGATACGAGCAGTACTTC. It encodes CATSDRGRYEQYF.

The chain combines TRBV6-2 or TRBV6-3 with TRBJ2-3, with D possibly TRBD1 on 6 matching bases. Germline assignment: CDR1 MNHEY and CDR2 SVGEGT. V was pared by 0 bases and J by 2 bases, with 12 bases between. The CDR3 spans 16 residues. As DNA, the CDR3 is TGTGCCAGCAGTTACTCAAGACAGGCTCCCACAGATACGCAGTATTTT. Amino acid sequence: CASSYSRQAPTDTQYF.

V and J are TRBV2 and TRBJ2-3; 11 positions match TRBD2. V lost 7 bases and J lost 5; bases outside the gene matches: 5. CDR1 is SNHLY and CDR2 is FYNNEI in the germline V gene. This CDR3 has 14 residues. Here the CDR3 DNA reads TGTGCCAGCAACAAGCTAGCGGGAGGAGATACGCAGTATTTT. Its protein product is CASNKLAGGDTQYF.

The chain carries TRBV6-6 and TRBJ1-1; a possible D gene is TRBD1 (5 bases). The CDR3 length is 14 residues. V lost 6 bases to trimming and J lost 1 base, with 12 bases between them. Germline V gives CDR1 MNHNY, CDR2 SVGAGI (reference sequence). CDR3 nucleotide sequence: TGTGCCAGCAGGATCGACAGATCGAACACTGAAGCTTTCTTT. Protein sequence: CASRIDRSNTEAFF.

This chain joins TRBV4-1 and TRBJ1-5, with TRBD1 matching 8 bases. V dropped 8 bases and J dropped 2; count of bases not matched to a gene: 20. Germline CDR1 is MGHRA and CDR2 is YSYEKL. This CDR3 has 19 amino acids. As DNA, the CDR3 is TGCGCCAGCTCCCAGGGGGCGACAGGGGCGATATATCGCAATCAGCCCCAGCATTTT. Its translation: CASSQGATGAIYRNQPQHF.

The chain has TRBV27 and TRBJ2-3; weak D call: TRBD2 (5 bases). Trimming removed 3 bases from V and 0 bases from J, with 19 bases in between. The CDR3 totals 18 residues. Germline V gene data show CDR1 as MNHEY and CDR2 as SMNVEV (reference sequence). In DNA, the CDR3 is TGTGCCAGCAGTTTTGGGATAGCGACATACCGTAGCACAGATACGCAGTATTTT. It codes for CASSFGIATYRSTDTQYF.

The J gene is TRBJ2-1, the V gene TRBV5-1; 8 bases align to TRBD2. The CDR3 length is 15 residues. CDR1 is SGHRS, CDR2 YFSETQ, per germline. Trimming cost V 4 bases and J 1 base; bases outside gene matches: 4. This CDR3 reads CASSATSVSYNEQFF. The CDR3 bases are TGCGCCAGCAGCGCGACTAGCGTGTCCTACAATGAGCAGTTCTTC.

The chain uses TRBV5-4 and TRBJ2-7; TRBD1 is a possible D gene (5 bases). The CDR3 is 13 residues long. Germline values: CDR1 SGHNT, CDR2 YYREEE (reference sequence). Trimming took off 1 base at V and 7 bases at J, with 12 bases between the two ends. The CDR3 sequence: CASSLIASGEQYF. In DNA form, the CDR3 reads TGTGCCAGCAGCTTGATCGCCTCAGGGGAGCAGTACTTC.

The rearrangement joins TRBV4-1 to TRBJ2-7; 9 bases are shared with TRBD1. V lost 4 bases, J lost 3 bases, and 7 bases stayed unmatched. Germline loops: CDR1 MGHRA, CDR2 YSYEKL. The CDR3 runs to 15 residues. The CDR3 loop reads CASSPGQGPLYEQYF. DNA for the CDR3: TGCGCCAGCAGCCCAGGACAGGGGCCTCTCTACGAGCAGTACTTC.

The V call is TRBV30, the J call TRBJ2-7; D tentatively reads TRBD1 or TRBD2 (6 bases each). The CDR3 extends over 15 amino acids. Looked up from germline, CDR1 is GTSNPN and CDR2 is SVGIG (reference sequence). V was clipped by 3 bases and J by 1 base, with 16 bases between them. As DNA, the CDR3 is TGTGCCTGGAGGGACTACAGGGTAGGGTCCTACGAGCAGTACTTC. Protein: CAWRDYRVGSYEQYF.

V and J are TRBV3-1 (or the pseudogene TRBV3-2) and TRBJ2-1; 11 bases agree with TRBD2. This CDR3 is built from 16 residues. The germline CDR1 and CDR2 sequences are LGHDT and YNNKEL (reference sequence). The V and J ends lost 4 bases and 6 bases, in that order; junction bases with no gene match: 8. The CDR3 region has the DNA TGTGCCAGCAGCCGGCCCGGGACTAGCGGACTCAATGAGCAGTTCTTC. Translated: CASSRPGTSGLNEQFF.

This clone was found once. The V call is TRBV20-1, the J call TRBJ1-4, with no clear D. Between the trimmed V and J ends, which lost 8 bases and 7 bases, there was a span of 11 bases. The CDR3 length is 11 residues. Germline values: CDR1 DFQATT, CDR2 SNEGSKA (reference sequence). The CDR3 bases are TGCAGTACGACCAGGAGTGAAAAACTGTTTTTT. Translating gives CSTTRSEKLFF.

The chain uses TRBV9 and TRBJ2-1; TRBD2 matches at 12 bases. Germline V gene data show CDR1 as SGDLS and CDR2 as YYNGEE. There are 15 residues in the CDR3. J lost 9 bases, V lost 0 bases, and 4 bases had no gene match. The CDR3 region is CASSVVGGLAGEQFF. In nucleotides, the CDR3 is TGTGCCAGCAGCGTAGTAGGGGGACTAGCGGGTGAGCAGTTCTTC.

The rearrangement joins TRBV6-5 to TRBJ2-5; a weak D match, TRBD2 (5 bases). Per germline, CDR1 MNHEY and CDR2 SVGAGI. V was pared by 2 bases and J by 4 bases, with 8 bases between. This CDR3 has 13 residues. The CDR3 here is CASSYNGRETQYF. CDR3 coding DNA: TGTGCCAGCAGTTACAATGGGAGAGAGACCCAGTACTTC.

This clone came up a few times. The chain links TRBV6-2 or TRBV6-3 to TRBJ1-6; TRBD1 aligns across 9 bases. CDR1 and CDR2 (germline): MNHEY, SVGEGT. V lost 6 bases to trimming and J lost 9 bases; unmatched junction nucleotides: 9. The CDR3 loop spans 15 amino acids. In DNA form, the CDR3 reads TGTGCCAGCAGCCACAGACAGACAGGGGGTTCACCCCTCCACTTT. The encoded protein is CASSHRQTGGSPLHF.

This clone was observed a single time. This chain connects TRBV15 to TRBJ2-2; D ambiguous. The CDR3 sequence is 15 residues long. V was clipped by 0 bases and J by 5 bases, with 10 bases between them. In germline, CDR1 is LNHNV, CDR2 YYDKDF (reference sequence). CDR3 protein: CATSRDFWGTGELFF. The DNA of the CDR3 is TGTGCCACCAGCAGAGATTTTTGGGGAACCGGGGAGCTGTTTTTT.

This chain connects TRBV18 to TRBJ1-1; a possible D gene is TRBD1 (6 bases). This CDR3 has 14 residues. Looked up from germline, CDR1 is KGHSH and CDR2 is LQKENI. V dropped 6 bases and J dropped 5 bases, with 16 bases sitting between them. The chain's CDR3 is CASSARQEKTEAFF. In DNA form, the CDR3 reads TGTGCCAGCTCCGCGAGACAGGAGAAAACTGAAGCTTTCTTT.

V is TRBV2 and J is TRBJ2-1; D remains unclear. This CDR3 has 13 amino acids. The germline CDR1 and CDR2 sequences are SNHLY and FYNNEI. The V gene lost 3 bases and the J gene lost 4 bases, with 7 bases spanning the gap. In nucleotides, the CDR3 is TGTGCCAGCAGTGACGAGGAATACAATGAGCAGTTCTTC. This sequence encodes CASSDEEYNEQFF. The full variable domain, in which reference TRBV2 and TRBJ2-1 provide the parts outside the CDR3, is EPEVTQTPSHQVTQMGQEVILRCVPISNHLYFYWYRQILGQKVEFLVSFYNNEISEKSEIFDDQFSVERPDGSNFTLKIRSTKLEDSAMYFCASSDEEYNEQFFGPGTRLTVL.